This TCR beta chain was captured by sequencing in a study of early T cells in non-severe SARS-CoV-2 infection. For the study at large: Bulk RNA from unsorted whole blood was sequenced; chains were unpaired.

TCRdb recomputed calls from the 5' RACE reads with MiXCR, one row per CDR3 protein. This table has some 25,000 distinct CDR3 sequences, less than 7% appearing once. This clonotype was observed many times. Sequenced input: whole blood. The sequence was collected from an adult who was a healthcare worker with PCR-confirmed SARS-CoV-2 infection or an uninfected control (not recorded which).

The DNA for the CDR3 is TGTGCCAGCAGCCCCTACAAGAACAGGGACCTCTACGAGCAGTACTTC. This encodes CASSPYKNRDLYEQYF. The chain uses TRBV6-6 and TRBJ2-7, with D possibly being TRBD1 (6 bases). The length of the CDR3 is 16 residues. The V gene's germline CDR1 is MNHNY and CDR2 SVGAGI (reference sequence). V lost 6 bases, J lost 3 bases, and 21 bases lay in between.